Here is one TCR beta chain with its context. Some clones are missing from TCRdb's copy, which holds only in-frame ones; the method was immunoSEQ multiplex PCR. The table includes some 550,000 clones, roughly 97% detected once. The data are from a study of shared clonotypes between healthy human individuals. Study-wide context: There were three CD4 naive, three CD4 memory, two CD8 naive and one CD8 memory plates per donor.

V gave up 1 base and J gave up 5 bases, with 6 bases separating them. Looked up from germline, CDR1 is LGHNA and CDR2 is YNFKEQ. The CDR3 covers 13 residues. Sequences were obtained from naive CD4+ T cells sorted from blood. Documented subset: CD45RA+ positively selected. The chain employs TRBV4-2 and TRBJ2-1; D is undetermined. The receptor was isolated from a woman in her twenties or thirties in good health. CDR3 region: CASSQVLNNEQFF. The CDR3 DNA reads TGTGCCAGCAGCCAAGTTCTCAACAATGAGCAGTTCTTC.